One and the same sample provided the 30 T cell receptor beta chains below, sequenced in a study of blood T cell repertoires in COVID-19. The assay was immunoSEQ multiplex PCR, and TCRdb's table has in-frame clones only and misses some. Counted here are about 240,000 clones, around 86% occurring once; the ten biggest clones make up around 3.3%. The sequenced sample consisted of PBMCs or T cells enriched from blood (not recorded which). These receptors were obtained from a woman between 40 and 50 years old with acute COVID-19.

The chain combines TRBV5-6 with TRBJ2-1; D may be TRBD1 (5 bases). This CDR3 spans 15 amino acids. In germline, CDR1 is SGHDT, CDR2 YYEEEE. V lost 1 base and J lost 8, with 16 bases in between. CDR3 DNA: TGTGCCAGCAGCTTGTTAGGCCCGACACAGGATGAGCAGTTCTTC. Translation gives CASSLLGPTQDEQFF. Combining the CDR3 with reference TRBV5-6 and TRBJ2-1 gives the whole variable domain DAGVTQSPTHLIKTRGQQVTLRCSPKSGHDTVSWYQQALGQGPQFIFQYYEEEERQRGNFPDRFSGHQFPNYSSELNVNALLLGDSALYLCASSLLGPTQDEQFFGPGTRLTVL.

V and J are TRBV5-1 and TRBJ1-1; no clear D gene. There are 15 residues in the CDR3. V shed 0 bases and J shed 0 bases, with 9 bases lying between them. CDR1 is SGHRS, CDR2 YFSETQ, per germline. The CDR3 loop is CASSLGRVLNTEAFF. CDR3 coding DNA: TGCGCCAGCAGCTTGGGTCGGGTCCTGAACACTGAAGCTTTCTTT.

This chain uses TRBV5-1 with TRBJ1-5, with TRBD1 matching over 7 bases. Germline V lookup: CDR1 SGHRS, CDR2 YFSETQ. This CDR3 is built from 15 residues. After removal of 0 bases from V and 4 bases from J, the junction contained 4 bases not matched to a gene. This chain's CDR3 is CASSLGVTGNQPQHF. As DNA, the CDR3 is TGCGCCAGCAGCTTGGGAGTGACAGGGAATCAGCCCCAGCATTTT.

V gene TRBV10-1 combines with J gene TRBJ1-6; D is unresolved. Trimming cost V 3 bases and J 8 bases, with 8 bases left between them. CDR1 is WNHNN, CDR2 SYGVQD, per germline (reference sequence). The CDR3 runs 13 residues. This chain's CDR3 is CASSEAGDSPLHF. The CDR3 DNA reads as TGCGCCAGCAGTGAAGCGGGAGATTCACCCCTCCACTTT.

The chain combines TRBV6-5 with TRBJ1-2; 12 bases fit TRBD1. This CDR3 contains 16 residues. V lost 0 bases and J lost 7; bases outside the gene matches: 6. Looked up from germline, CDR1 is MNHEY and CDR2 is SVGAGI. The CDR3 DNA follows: TGTGCCAGCAGTTACTCGGGGACAGGGGGCCTTGGTGGCTACACCTTC. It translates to CASSYSGTGGLGGYTF.

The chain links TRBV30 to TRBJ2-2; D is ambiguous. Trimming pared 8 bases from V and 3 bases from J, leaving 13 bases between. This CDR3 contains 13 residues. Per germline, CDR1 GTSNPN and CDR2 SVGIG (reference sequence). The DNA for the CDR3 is TGTGCCACCTCGCGGCAGCACACCGGGGAGCTGTTTTTT. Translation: CATSRQHTGELFF.

CDR3 sequence: CASSEWTSITHEQYF. As DNA, the CDR3 is TGTGCCAGCAGTGAATGGACTAGTATTACCCACGAGCAGTACTTC. The chain links TRBV2 to TRBJ2-7, with 7 bases aligning to TRBD2. Germline V gene sequence: CDR1 SNHLY, CDR2 FYNNEI. This CDR3 is 15 amino acids long. V was clipped by 2 bases and J by 5 bases; unmatched bases: 9. The full variable domain, with the rest looked up from reference TRBV2 and TRBJ2-7, is EPEVTQTPSHQVTQMGQEVILRCVPISNHLYFYWYRQILGQKVEFLVSFYNNEISEKSEIFDDQFSVERPDGSNFTLKIRSTKLEDSAMYFCASSEWTSITHEQYFGPGTRLTVT.

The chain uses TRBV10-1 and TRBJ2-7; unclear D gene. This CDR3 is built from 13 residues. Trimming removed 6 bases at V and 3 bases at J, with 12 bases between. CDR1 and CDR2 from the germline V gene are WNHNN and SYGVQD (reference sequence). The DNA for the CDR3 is TGCGCCAGCAGCAATGGGCCATACTACGAGCAGTACTTC. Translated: CASSNGPYYEQYF.

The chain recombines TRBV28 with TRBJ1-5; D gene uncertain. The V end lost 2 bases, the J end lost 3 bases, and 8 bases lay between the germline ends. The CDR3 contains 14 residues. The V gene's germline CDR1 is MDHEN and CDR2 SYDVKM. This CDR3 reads CASSLPEDNQPQHF. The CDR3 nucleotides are TGTGCCAGCAGTTTACCCGAGGACAATCAGCCCCAGCATTTT. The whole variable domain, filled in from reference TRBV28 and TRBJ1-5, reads DVKVTQSSRYLVKRTGEKVFLECVQDMDHENMFWYRQDPGLGLRLIYFSYDVKMKEKGDIPEGYSVSREKKERFSLILESASTNQTSMYLCASSLPEDNQPQHFGDGTRLSIL.

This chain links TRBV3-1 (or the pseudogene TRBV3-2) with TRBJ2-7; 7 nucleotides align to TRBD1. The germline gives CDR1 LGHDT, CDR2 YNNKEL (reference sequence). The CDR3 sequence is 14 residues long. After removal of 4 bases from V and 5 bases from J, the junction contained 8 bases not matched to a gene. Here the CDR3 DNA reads TGTGCCAGCAGCCTCCAGACAGGGAGAAACGAGCAGTACTTC. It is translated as CASSLQTGRNEQYF.

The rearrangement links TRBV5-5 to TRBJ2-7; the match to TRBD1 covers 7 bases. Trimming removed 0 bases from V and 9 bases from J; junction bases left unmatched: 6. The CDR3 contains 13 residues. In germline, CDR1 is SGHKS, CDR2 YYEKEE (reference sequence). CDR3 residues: CASSLEDRVGQYF. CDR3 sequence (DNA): TGTGCCAGCAGCTTGGAAGACAGGGTTGGGCAGTACTTC. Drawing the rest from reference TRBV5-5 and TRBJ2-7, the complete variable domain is DAGVTQSPTHLIKTRGQQVTLRCSPISGHKSVSWYQQVLGQGPQFIFQYYEKEERGRGNFPDRFSARQFPNYSSELNVNALLLGDSALYLCASSLEDRVGQYFGPGTRLTVT.

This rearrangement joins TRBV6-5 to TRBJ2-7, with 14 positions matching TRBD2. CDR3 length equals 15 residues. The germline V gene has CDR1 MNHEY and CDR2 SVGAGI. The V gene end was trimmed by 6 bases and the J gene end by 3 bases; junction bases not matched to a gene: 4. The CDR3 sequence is CASRRGLAGGYEQYF. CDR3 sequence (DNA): TGTGCCAGCAGACGAGGACTAGCGGGAGGCTACGAGCAGTACTTC.

This CDR3 reads CASRTGRLVTEAFF. The CDR3 bases are TGTGCCAGCAGAACAGGCCGTCTCGTCACTGAAGCTTTCTTT. The J gene is TRBJ1-1, the V gene TRBV2; tentative D call: TRBD1 (5 bases). There are 14 residues in the CDR3. CDR1 and CDR2 (germline): SNHLY, FYNNEI. The V gene lost 6 bases and the J gene lost 4 bases, with 15 bases spanning the gap.

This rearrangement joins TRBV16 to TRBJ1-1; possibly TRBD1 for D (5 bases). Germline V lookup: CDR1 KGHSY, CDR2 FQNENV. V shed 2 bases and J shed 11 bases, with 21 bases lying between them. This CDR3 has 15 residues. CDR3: CASSQGRYWGSGAFF. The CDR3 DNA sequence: TGTGCCAGCAGCCAAGGAAGGTACTGGGGCAGCGGGGCTTTCTTT.

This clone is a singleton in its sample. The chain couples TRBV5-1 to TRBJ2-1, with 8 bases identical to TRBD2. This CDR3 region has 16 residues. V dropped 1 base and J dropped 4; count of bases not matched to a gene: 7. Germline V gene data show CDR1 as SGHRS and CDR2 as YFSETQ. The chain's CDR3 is CASSLTVEREYNEQFF. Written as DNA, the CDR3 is TGCGCCAGCAGCTTGACCGTCGAGCGGGAGTACAATGAGCAGTTCTTC.

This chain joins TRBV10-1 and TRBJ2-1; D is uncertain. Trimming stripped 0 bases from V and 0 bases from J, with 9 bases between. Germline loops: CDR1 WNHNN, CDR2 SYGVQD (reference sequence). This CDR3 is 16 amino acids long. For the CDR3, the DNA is TGCGCCAGCAGTGAGTCGGCCAGCGTCTCCTACAATGAGCAGTTCTTC. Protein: CASSESASVSYNEQFF.

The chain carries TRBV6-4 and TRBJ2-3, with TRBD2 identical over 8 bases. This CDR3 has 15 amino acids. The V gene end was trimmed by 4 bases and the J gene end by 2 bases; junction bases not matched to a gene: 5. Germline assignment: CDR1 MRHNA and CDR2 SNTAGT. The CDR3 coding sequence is TGTGCCAGCAGTGTGGCGGGAGGATTCACAGATACGCAGTATTTT. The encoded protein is CASSVAGGFTDTQYF.

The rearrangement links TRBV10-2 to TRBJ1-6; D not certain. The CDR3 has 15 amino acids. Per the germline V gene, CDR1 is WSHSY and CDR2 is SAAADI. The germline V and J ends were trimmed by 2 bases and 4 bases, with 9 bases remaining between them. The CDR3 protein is CASSEVRQYNSPLHF. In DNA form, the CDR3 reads TGCGCCAGCAGTGAGGTGCGGCAGTATAATTCACCCCTCCACTTT.

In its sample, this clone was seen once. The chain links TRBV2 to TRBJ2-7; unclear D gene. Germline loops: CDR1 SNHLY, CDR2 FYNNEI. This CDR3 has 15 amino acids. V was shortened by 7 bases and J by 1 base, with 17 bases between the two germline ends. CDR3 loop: CASKRNLFASYEQYF. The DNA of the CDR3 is TGTGCCAGCAAGAGGAATTTATTTGCGTCCTACGAGCAGTACTTC.

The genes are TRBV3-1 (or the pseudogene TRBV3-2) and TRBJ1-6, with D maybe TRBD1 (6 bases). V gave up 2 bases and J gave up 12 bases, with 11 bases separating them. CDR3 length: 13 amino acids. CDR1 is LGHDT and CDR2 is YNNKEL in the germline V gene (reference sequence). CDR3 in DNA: TGTGCCAGCAGCCAAACCAGGGGTGGACCCCTCCACTTT. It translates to CASSQTRGGPLHF.

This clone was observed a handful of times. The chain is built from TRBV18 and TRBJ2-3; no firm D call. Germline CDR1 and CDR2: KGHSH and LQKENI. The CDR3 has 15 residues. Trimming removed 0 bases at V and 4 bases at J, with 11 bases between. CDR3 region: CASSPPGAMADTQYF. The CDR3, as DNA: TGTGCCAGCTCACCACCAGGAGCGATGGCAGATACGCAGTATTTT.

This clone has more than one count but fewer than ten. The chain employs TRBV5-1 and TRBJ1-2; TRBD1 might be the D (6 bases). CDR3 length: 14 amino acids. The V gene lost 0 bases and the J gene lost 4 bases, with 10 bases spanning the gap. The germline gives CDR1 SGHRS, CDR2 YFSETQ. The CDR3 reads CASSLAGAGYGYTF. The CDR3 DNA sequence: TGCGCCAGCAGCTTGGCAGGGGCTGGCTATGGCTACACCTTC. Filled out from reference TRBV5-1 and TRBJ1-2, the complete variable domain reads KAGVTQTPRYLIKTRGQQVTLSCSPISGHRSVSWYQQTPGQGLQFLFEYFSETQRNKGNFPGRFSGRQFSNSRSEMNVSTLELGDSALYLCASSLAGAGYGYTFGSGTRLTVV.

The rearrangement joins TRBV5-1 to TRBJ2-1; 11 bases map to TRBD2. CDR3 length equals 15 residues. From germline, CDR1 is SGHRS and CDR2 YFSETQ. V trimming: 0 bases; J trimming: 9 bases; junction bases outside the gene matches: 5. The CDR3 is CASSLVSGREGEQFF. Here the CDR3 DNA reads TGCGCCAGCAGCTTGGTTAGCGGGAGGGAGGGTGAGCAGTTCTTC. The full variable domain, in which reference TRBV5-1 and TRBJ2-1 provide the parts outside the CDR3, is KAGVTQTPRYLIKTRGQQVTLSCSPISGHRSVSWYQQTPGQGLQFLFEYFSETQRNKGNFPGRFSGRQFSNSRSEMNVSTLELGDSALYLCASSLVSGREGEQFFGPGTRLTVL.

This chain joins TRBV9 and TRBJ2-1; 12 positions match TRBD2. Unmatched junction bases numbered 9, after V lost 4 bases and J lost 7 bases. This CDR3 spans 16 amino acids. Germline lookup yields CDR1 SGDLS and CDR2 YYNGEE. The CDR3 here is CASSSSSGRALNEQFF. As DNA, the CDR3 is TGTGCCAGCAGCTCCTCTAGCGGGAGGGCCCTAAATGAGCAGTTCTTC.

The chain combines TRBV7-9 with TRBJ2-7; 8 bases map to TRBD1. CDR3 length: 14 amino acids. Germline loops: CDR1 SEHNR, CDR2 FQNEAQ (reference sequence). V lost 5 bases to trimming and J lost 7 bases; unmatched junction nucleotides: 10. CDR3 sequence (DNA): TGTGCCAGCAGCCCGCAGGGGGCGTCTTTAGAGCAGTACTTC. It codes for CASSPQGASLEQYF.

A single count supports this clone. This CDR3 reads CASSSDRVNRYEQYF. Written as DNA, the CDR3 is TGTGCCAGCAGCTCGGACAGGGTGAACCGCTACGAGCAGTACTTC. The chain is built from TRBV7-9 and TRBJ2-7; 8 bases line up with TRBD1. CDR3 length: 15 residues. V lost 4 bases, J lost 3 bases, and 8 bases stayed unmatched. Germline CDR1 SEHNR, CDR2 FQNEAQ (reference sequence).

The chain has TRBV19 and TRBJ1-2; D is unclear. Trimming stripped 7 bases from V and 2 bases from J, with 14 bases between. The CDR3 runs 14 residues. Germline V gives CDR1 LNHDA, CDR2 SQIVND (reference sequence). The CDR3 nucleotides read TGTGCCAGTAACCGGGAAGGGCGCAACTATGGCTACACCTTC. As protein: CASNREGRNYGYTF.

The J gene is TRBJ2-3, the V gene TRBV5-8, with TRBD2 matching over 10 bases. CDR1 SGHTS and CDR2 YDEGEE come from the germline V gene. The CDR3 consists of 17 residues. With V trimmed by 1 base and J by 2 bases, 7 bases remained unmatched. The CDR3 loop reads CASSLYLLAGDTDTQYF. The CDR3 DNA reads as TGTGCCAGCAGCTTGTATCTCCTAGCGGGGGACACAGATACGCAGTATTTT.

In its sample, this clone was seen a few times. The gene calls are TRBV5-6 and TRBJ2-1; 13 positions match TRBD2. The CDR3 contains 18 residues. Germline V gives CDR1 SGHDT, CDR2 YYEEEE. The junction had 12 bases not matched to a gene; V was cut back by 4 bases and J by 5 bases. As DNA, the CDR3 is TGTGCCAGCAGCCCACCGGGACTAGCGGGAAATAGTAACAATGAGCAGTTCTTC. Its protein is CASSPPGLAGNSNNEQFF.

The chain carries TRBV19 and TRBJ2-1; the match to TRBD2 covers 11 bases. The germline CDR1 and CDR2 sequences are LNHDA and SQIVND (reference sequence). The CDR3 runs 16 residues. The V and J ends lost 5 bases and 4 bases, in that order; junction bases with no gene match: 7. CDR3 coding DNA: TGTGCCAGTAGTCTCCTAGCGGGAGGTCTGTACAATGAGCAGTTCTTC. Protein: CASSLLAGGLYNEQFF.